This T cell receptor (beta chain) was identified during a study of cytomegalovirus exposure and HLA in healthy donors. Study results and caveats: Both high specificity and high sensitivity reportedly marked the classifier's diagnosis of cytomegalovirus status. Cytomegalovirus association was assigned to approximately 160 TCR beta chains.

Trimming took 2 bases from V and 2 from J; bases not matched to a gene: 10. The CDR3 loop spans 19 amino acids. In germline, CDR1 is MDHEN, CDR2 SYDVKM. Profiling relied on immunoSEQ multiplex PCR, and the TCRdb table lists in-frame clones only, not all of them. The sample consists of about 250,000 clones, around nine tenths of them appearing once. On this clone itself: The antigen is unknown.

The gene calls are TRBV28 and TRBJ1-5; the match to TRBD1 covers 12 bases. This sequence was found in a young man in good health and CMV-seronegative. Sample: PBMCs. CDR3 nucleotide sequence: TGTGCCAGCAGTTTACCGGGACAGGGGGCGAACCGGGGCAATCAGCCCCAGCATTTT. Translation: CASSLPGQGANRGNQPQHF.